This T cell receptor beta chain comes out of a study of OX40 agonist ivuxolimab in advanced cancers. Study as a whole: Dosing consisted of intravenous ivuxolimab at 0.01 to 10 mg/kg every 2 weeks.

V lost 0 bases and J lost 7, with 13 bases in between. The germline V gene has CDR1 LGHNA and CDR2 YSLEER. The CDR3 length is 16 residues. The repertoire was sequenced with immunoSEQ multiplex PCR; TCRdb's copy has only in-frame clones and lacks some. The sample yields 95,000 to 150,000 clones, 75% to 90% seen once. The source is an adult with an advanced solid tumor such as melanoma, head and neck, liver or kidney cancer. V is TRBV4-3 and J is TRBJ1-6; D not certain. Here the sequenced sample was CD4+ or CD8+ T cells sorted from blood, taken in a trial of the OX40 agonist ivuxolimab. The CDR3 DNA follows: TGCGCCAGCAGCCAAGAGGCCCACGTTTTGAATTCACCCCTCCACTTT. It yields the protein CASSQEAHVLNSPLHF.